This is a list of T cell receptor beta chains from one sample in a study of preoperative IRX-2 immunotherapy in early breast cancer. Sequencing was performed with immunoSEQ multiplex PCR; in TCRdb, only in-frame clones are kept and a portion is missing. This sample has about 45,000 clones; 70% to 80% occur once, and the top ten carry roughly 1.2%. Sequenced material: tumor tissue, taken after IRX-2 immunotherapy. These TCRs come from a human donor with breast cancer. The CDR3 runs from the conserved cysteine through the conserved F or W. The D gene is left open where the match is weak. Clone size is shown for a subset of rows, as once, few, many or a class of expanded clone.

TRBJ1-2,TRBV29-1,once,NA,CSVGMDGANYGYTF,TGCAGCGTCGGTATGGACGGGGCGAACTATGGCTACACCTTC
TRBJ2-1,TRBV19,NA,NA,CASTTGAGTVEQFF,TGTGCCAGTACCACCGGGGCGGGGACTGTTGAGCAGTTCTTC
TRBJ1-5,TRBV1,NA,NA,CASSQRPRDQPQHF,TGCGCCAGCAGCCAACGGCCACGGGATCAGCCCCAGCATTTT
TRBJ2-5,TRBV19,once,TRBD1,CASRGQGAQETQYF,TGTGCCAGTAGGGGACAGGGGGCCCAAGAGACCCAGTACTTC
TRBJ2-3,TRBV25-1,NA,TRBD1,CASARQGVSTDTQYF,TGTGCCAGCGCAAGACAGGGAGTAAGCACAGATACGCAGTATTTT
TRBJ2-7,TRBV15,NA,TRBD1,CATSKGAGGSYEQYF,TGTGCCACCAGCAAGGGGGCAGGGGGCTCCTACGAGCAGTACTTC
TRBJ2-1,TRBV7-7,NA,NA,CASSFQVNRGDEQFF,TGTGCCAGCAGCTTTCAAGTAAATCGTGGCGATGAGCAGTTCTTC
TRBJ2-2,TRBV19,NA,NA,CASSPAGRRSTGELFF,TGTGCCAGTAGTCCGGCGGGCAGGAGGTCCACCGGGGAGCTGTTTTTT
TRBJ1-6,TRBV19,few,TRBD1,CASSPLTGANSPLHF,TGTGCCAGTAGTCCTTTGACAGGGGCCAATTCACCCCTCCACTTT
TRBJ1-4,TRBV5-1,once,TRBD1,CASSSATGAANEKLFF,TGCGCCAGCAGCTCGGCTACAGGGGCGGCTAATGAAAAACTGTTTTTT
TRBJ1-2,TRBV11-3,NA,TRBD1,CASSFGQGFYGYTF,TGTGCCAGCAGCTTTGGACAGGGCTTCTATGGCTACACCTTC
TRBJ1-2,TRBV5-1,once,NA,CASSLRSGSDYGYTF,TGCGCCAGCAGCTTGAGGAGTGGATCGGACTATGGCTACACCTTC
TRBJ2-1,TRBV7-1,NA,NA,CASSLSASYNEQFF,TGTGCCAGCAGCTTATCCGCCTCCTACAATGAGCAGTTCTTC
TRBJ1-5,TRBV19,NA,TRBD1,CASSGTGGNQPQHF,TGTGCCAGTAGTGGGACAGGGGGGAATCAGCCCCAGCATTTT